These 8 T cell receptor beta chains share one sample of origin, sequenced in a study of T cells in localized non-small cell lung cancer. Clones were read by immunoSEQ multiplex PCR, and TCRdb kept only the in-frame ones, dropping some. The profile shows fewer than 100,000 clones, about 84% of them singletons. Sequenced material: peripheral blood, taken before any cancer treatment. The origin of the receptors is a female donor at least 60 years old with stage I lung adenocarcinoma.

The chain joins TRBV14 to TRBJ2-1, with unresolved D. The CDR3 is made up of 13 amino acids. Trimming cost V 4 bases and J 3 bases, with 7 bases left between them. Germline loops: CDR1 SGHDN, CDR2 FVKESK. This chain's CDR3 is CASSLGYYNEQFF. CDR3 DNA sequence: TGTGCCAGCAGCCTAGGGTACTACAATGAGCAGTTCTTC.

V gene TRBV29-1 combines with J gene TRBJ2-7; D remains unclear. The germline CDR1 and CDR2 sequences are SQVTM and ANQGSEA. The CDR3 sequence is 14 residues long. Trimming stripped 4 bases from V and 4 bases from J, with 17 bases between. The CDR3, as DNA: TGCAGCGTTGTGTCACCGGCGTTCCGTTACGAGCAGTACTTC. This translates into CSVVSPAFRYEQYF.

The J gene is TRBJ1-2, the V gene TRBV9; TRBD1 aligns across 8 bases. The CDR3 length is 15 residues. Per germline, CDR1 SGDLS and CDR2 YYNGEE. Trimming cost V 4 bases and J 1 base; bases outside gene matches: 6. Written as DNA, the CDR3 is TGTGCCAGCAGCATTACGGGACAGGTTAACTATGGCTACACCTTC. Translated, it gives CASSITGQVNYGYTF.

The V call is TRBV11-3, the J call TRBJ2-1, with D perhaps given as TRBD1 or TRBD2 (5 bases each). V was clipped by 3 bases and J by 7 bases, with 13 bases between them. Germline V gives CDR1 SGHNT, CDR2 YENEEA. The CDR3 totals 14 residues. CDR3 bases: TGTGCCAGCAGCTTGTGGGGGAGTACGAATGAGCAGTTCTTC. Its translation: CASSLWGSTNEQFF.

This chain links TRBV19 with TRBJ2-1; D gene unclear. The germline V and J ends were trimmed by 5 bases and 6 bases, with 14 bases remaining between them. The germline V gene encodes CDR1 LNHDA and CDR2 SQIVND (reference sequence). This CDR3 has 14 amino acids. CDR3 nucleotides: TGTGCCAGTAGTGCTCAACCCTTTGGCAATGAGCAGTTCTTC. It specifies CASSAQPFGNEQFF.

The chain links TRBV5-4 to TRBJ2-1; unclear D gene. The CDR3 consists of 11 residues. The V gene lost 3 bases and the J gene lost 5 bases, with 3 bases spanning the gap. The germline CDR1 and CDR2 sequences are SGHNT and YYREEE (reference sequence). The CDR3 loop reads CASSSDNEQFF. As DNA, the CDR3 is TGTGCCAGCAGCTCAGACAATGAGCAGTTCTTC.

CDR3 protein: CASSFPGTGDTEAFF. CDR3 in DNA: TGCGCCAGCAGCTTCCCCGGGACAGGGGACACTGAAGCTTTCTTT. The V call is TRBV5-1, the J call TRBJ1-1; 10 nucleotides align to TRBD1. The CDR3 has 15 amino acids. V trimming: 2 bases; J trimming: 3 bases; junction bases outside the gene matches: 4. Germline CDR1 and CDR2: SGHRS and YFSETQ.

V is TRBV20-1 and J is TRBJ2-1; D perhaps matches TRBD1 (5 bases). V was trimmed by 5 bases and J by 8 bases, leaving 10 bases between them. Germline loops: CDR1 DFQATT, CDR2 SNEGSKA (reference sequence). This CDR3 has 11 residues. The CDR3 region is CSAYRLYEQFF. The CDR3, as DNA: TGCAGTGCTTACAGGTTGTATGAGCAGTTCTTC.